This TCR beta chain was documented in a study of OX40 agonist ivuxolimab in advanced cancers. There are 15 residues in the CDR3. The ends lost 6 bases at V and 2 bases at J; junction bases unmatched: 7. Germline values: CDR1 MNHNY, CDR2 SVGAGI (reference sequence). Method: immunoSEQ multiplex PCR; TCRdb's copy keeps in-frame clones and lacks some. The sample lists about 50,000 clones, 81% occurring once. The receptor comes from an adult with an advanced solid tumor such as melanoma, head and neck, liver or kidney cancer. The gene calls are TRBV6-6 and TRBJ2-7; 10 bases map to TRBD1. This specimen consisted of CD4+ or CD8+ T cells sorted from blood, obtained in a trial of the OX40 agonist ivuxolimab. The CDR3 nucleotides are TGTGCCAGCAGAGACAGGGGGCTAGTTACCTACGAGCAGTACTTC. Translation: CASRDRGLVTYEQYF.